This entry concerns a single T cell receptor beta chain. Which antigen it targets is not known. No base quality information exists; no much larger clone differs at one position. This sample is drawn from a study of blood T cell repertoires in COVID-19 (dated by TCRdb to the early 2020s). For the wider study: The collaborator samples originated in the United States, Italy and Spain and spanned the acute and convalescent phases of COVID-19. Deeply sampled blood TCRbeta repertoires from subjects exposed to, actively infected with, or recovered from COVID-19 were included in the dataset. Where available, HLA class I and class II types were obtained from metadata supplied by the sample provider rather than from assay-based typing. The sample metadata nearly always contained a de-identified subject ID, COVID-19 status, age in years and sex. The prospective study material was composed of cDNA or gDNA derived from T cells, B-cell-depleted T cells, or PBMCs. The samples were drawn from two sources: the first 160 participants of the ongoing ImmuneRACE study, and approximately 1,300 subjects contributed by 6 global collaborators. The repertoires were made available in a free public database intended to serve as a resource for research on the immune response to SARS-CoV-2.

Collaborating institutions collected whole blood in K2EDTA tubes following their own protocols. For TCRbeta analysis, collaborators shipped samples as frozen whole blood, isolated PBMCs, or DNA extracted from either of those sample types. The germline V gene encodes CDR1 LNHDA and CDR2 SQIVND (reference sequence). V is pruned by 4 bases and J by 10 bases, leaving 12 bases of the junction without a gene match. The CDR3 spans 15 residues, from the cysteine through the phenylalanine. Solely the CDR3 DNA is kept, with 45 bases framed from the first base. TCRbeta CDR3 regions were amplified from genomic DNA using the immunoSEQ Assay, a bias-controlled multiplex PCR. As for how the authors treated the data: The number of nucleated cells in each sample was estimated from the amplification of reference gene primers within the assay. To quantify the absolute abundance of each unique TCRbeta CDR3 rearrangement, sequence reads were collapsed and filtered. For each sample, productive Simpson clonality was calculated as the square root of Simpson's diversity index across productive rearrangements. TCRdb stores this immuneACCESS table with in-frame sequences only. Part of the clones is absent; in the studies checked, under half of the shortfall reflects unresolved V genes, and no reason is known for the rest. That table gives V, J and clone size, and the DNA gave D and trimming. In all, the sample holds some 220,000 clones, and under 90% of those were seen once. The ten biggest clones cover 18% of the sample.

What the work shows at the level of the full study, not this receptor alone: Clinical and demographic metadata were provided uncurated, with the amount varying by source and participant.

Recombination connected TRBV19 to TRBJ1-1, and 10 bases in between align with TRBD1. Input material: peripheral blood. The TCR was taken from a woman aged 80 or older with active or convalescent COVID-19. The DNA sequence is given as TGTGCCAGTAGTAACGCCGCGGACAGGGGGAAGGGAGCTTTCTTT. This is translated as CASSNAADRGKGAFF.